Shown below are 27 T cell receptor beta chains from a single sample sequenced in a study of T cell changes during pregnancy in multiple sclerosis. Clones were sequenced by immunoSEQ multiplex PCR, and TCRdb holds only the in-frame ones, with some missing. Among tens of thousands of clones listed, roughly 87% were seen once. The specimen comprised CD8+ T cells from peripheral blood mononuclear cells, sampled after pregnancy. The receptors were gathered from a female donor with multiple sclerosis, enrolled in a pregnancy study.

The V and J genes are TRBV9 and TRBJ2-2; the match to TRBD2 covers 7 bases. The CDR3 is 14 amino acids. Per germline, CDR1 SGDLS and CDR2 YYNGEE. Losses at the gene ends were 6 bases for V and 4 bases for J; bases not matched to a gene: 6. The CDR3 is CASNQGGPTGELFF. The CDR3 nucleotides read TGTGCCAGCAACCAGGGAGGGCCCACCGGGGAGCTGTTTTTT.

This chain joins TRBV30 and TRBJ2-3; D is uncertain. V dropped 8 bases and J dropped 8 bases, with 14 bases sitting between them. The CDR3 runs 11 residues. Germline V gives CDR1 GTSNPN, CDR2 SVGIG (reference sequence). This CDR3 is CAHRDAVTQYF. Written as DNA, the CDR3 is TGTGCCCACCGAGACGCGGTTACGCAGTATTTT.

The rearrangement joins TRBV11-3 to TRBJ2-7; 9 positions match TRBD1. There are 14 residues in the CDR3. Germline trimming cut 5 bases from V and 5 bases from J; bases unmatched to any gene: 7. Germline assignment: CDR1 SGHNT and CDR2 YENEEA. The CDR3 protein is CASSPRDRANEQYF. DNA for the CDR3: TGTGCCAGCAGCCCTCGGGACAGGGCGAACGAGCAGTACTTC.

The V call is TRBV27, the J call TRBJ2-7; possible D gene TRBD1, 8 bases. There are 16 residues in the CDR3. V lost 3 bases and J 0 bases, leaving 15 bases between the germline ends. Germline values: CDR1 MNHEY, CDR2 SMNVEV (reference sequence). This CDR3 reads CASSFSQGGISYEQYF. DNA of the CDR3: TGTGCCAGCAGTTTCTCACAGGGGGGGATCTCCTACGAGCAGTACTTC.

The chain employs TRBV5-1 and TRBJ2-7; TRBD1 agrees at 8 bases. The CDR3 sequence is 14 residues long. V was clipped by 0 bases and J by 6 bases; unmatched bases: 5. Germline V gene lookup returns CDR1 SGHRS and CDR2 YFSETQ. This CDR3 is CASSLASGGSEQYF. CDR3 sequence (DNA): TGCGCCAGCAGCTTGGCGTCAGGGGGCTCCGAGCAGTACTTC.

The V gene is TRBV5-8, the J gene TRBJ2-7, with D perhaps matching TRBD1 (5 bases). The V end lost 2 bases, the J end lost 0 bases, and 12 bases lay between the germline ends. Germline lookup yields CDR1 SGHTS and CDR2 YDEGEE. The CDR3 is made up of 15 amino acids. CDR3 sequence: CASSLRQNFSYEQYF. CDR3 bases: TGTGCCAGCAGCTTAAGACAGAACTTCTCCTACGAGCAGTACTTC.

The CDR3 region has the DNA TGTGCCAGCAGCTTAGTTGCGTTAGTTACCCAAGAGACCCAGTACTTC. Amino acids: CASSLVALVTQETQYF. The rearrangement links TRBV11-2 to TRBJ2-5; D unclear. Germline CDR1 reads SGHAT; CDR2 reads FQNNGV. The CDR3 contains 16 residues. Trimming removed 1 base from V and 1 base from J, with 13 bases in between.

The chain joins TRBV7-9 to TRBJ1-1, with D hard to call. V gave up 3 bases and J gave up 8 bases, with 13 bases separating them. Germline values: CDR1 SEHNR, CDR2 FQNEAQ (reference sequence). This CDR3 is 13 amino acids long. CDR3 protein: CASSLVNKWEAFF. CDR3 nucleotides: TGTGCCAGCAGCTTGGTAAACAAGTGGGAAGCTTTCTTT.

The chain uses TRBV6-1 and TRBJ1-1; D uncertain. Germline V gene data show CDR1 as MNHNS and CDR2 as SASEGT. Trimming pared 4 bases from V and 1 base from J, leaving 13 bases between. The CDR3 totals 15 residues. The CDR3 DNA follows: TGTGCCAGCAGTGCCCCCCTGACTTCGAACACTGAAGCTTTCTTT. Its translation is CASSAPLTSNTEAFF.

The J gene is TRBJ2-1, the V gene TRBV7-9, with TRBD1 matching 9 bases. J lost 6 bases, V lost 4 bases, and 13 bases had no gene match. This CDR3 has 17 residues. CDR1 is SEHNR, CDR2 FQNEAQ, per germline (reference sequence). The CDR3: CASSSTKDRGVGNEQFF. The CDR3 nucleotides are TGTGCCAGCAGCTCGACGAAGGACAGGGGTGTGGGCAATGAGCAGTTCTTC. Supplemented by reference TRBV7-9 and TRBJ2-1, the full variable domain reads DTGVSQNPRHKITKRGQNVTFRCDPISEHNRLYWYRQTLGQGPEFLTYFQNEAQLEKSRLLSDRFSAERPKGSFSTLEIQRTEQGDSAMYLCASSSTKDRGVGNEQFFGPGTRLTVL.

J is TRBJ1-5 and V is TRBV4-1; weak D call: TRBD1 (5 bases). The germline CDR1 and CDR2 sequences are MGHRA and YSYEKL. Trimming left V 2 bases short and J 5 bases short, with 10 bases between. This CDR3 region has 14 residues. The chain's CDR3 is CASSQWARDQPQHF. Here the CDR3 DNA reads TGCGCCAGCAGCCAATGGGCCAGGGATCAGCCCCAGCATTTT.

This clone is medium-sized. The chain links TRBV27 to TRBJ1-1, with 7 bases lining up with TRBD1. V dropped 4 bases and J dropped 0; count of bases not matched to a gene: 8. This CDR3 is 16 amino acids long. The germline CDR1 and CDR2 sequences are MNHEY and SMNVEV (reference sequence). The CDR3, as DNA: TGTGCCAGCAGTTCCCTGACAGGGAAGGTGAACACTGAAGCTTTCTTT. It specifies CASSSLTGKVNTEAFF.

V and J are TRBV4-1 and TRBJ1-2; D gene ambiguous. CDR1 is MGHRA and CDR2 is YSYEKL in the germline V gene. The CDR3 has 13 amino acids. The V end lost 2 bases, the J end lost 3 bases, and 7 bases lay between the germline ends. The CDR3 protein is CASSQLRDYGYTF. CDR3 coding DNA: TGCGCCAGCAGCCAATTACGCGACTATGGCTACACCTTC.

V and J are TRBV12-1 and TRBJ2-2; TRBD2, the table's D call, was not compared with the DNA. TRBV12-1 is labeled a pseudogene. The CDR3 length is 16 residues. The CDR3 protein is CASSSLTSANTGELFF. CDR3 nucleotide sequence: TGTGCCAGCAGCTCCCTGACTAGTGCGAACACCGGGGAGCTGTTTTTT.

The chain recombines TRBV4-1 with TRBJ2-7, with 7 bases fitting TRBD1. Germline loops: CDR1 MGHRA, CDR2 YSYEKL. The CDR3 runs to 15 residues. Trimming at V came to 4 bases and at J to 4 bases, leaving 10 bases not matched to a gene. The CDR3 DNA is TGCGCCAGCAGCCCTACTGCGACAGGGTCTTACGAGCAGTACTTC. Translation: CASSPTATGSYEQYF.

This chain uses TRBV9 with TRBJ1-2, with D perhaps matching TRBD1 (6 bases). The CDR3 spans 17 residues. Germline CDR1 is SGDLS and CDR2 is YYNGEE. The V and J ends lost 3 bases and 1 base respectively, with 19 bases between them. The CDR3 DNA follows: TGTGCCAGCAGCGGATATACCCGTGGACAGCTTAACTATGGCTACACCTTC. Translation gives CASSGYTRGQLNYGYTF.

The V and J genes are TRBV6-5 and TRBJ1-5; D unresolved. Germline V CDR1 and CDR2: MNHEY, SVGAGI. Trimming cost V 2 bases and J 2 bases, with 7 bases left between them. CDR3 size: 14 residues. The CDR3 here is CASSYREGNQPQHF. CDR3 nucleotides: TGTGCCAGCAGTTACAGGGAGGGCAATCAGCCCCAGCATTTT.

The chain carries TRBV4-3 and TRBJ1-2, with D possibly matching TRBD1 (6 bases). Germline CDR1 LGHNA, CDR2 YSLEER. V was shortened by 7 bases and J by 2 bases, with 20 bases between the two germline ends. The CDR3 extends over 16 amino acids. CDR3 sequence reads: CASMGEWGQKNYGYTF. The CDR3, as DNA: TGCGCCAGCATGGGCGAGTGGGGGCAGAAAAACTATGGCTACACCTTC.

The V call is TRBV7-9, the J call TRBJ2-1; TRBD2 matches 13 bases. CDR1 SEHNR and CDR2 FQNEAQ come from the germline V gene (reference sequence). The CDR3 loop spans 17 amino acids. The V and J ends lost 5 bases and 8 bases, in that order; junction bases with no gene match: 12. The CDR3 sequence is CASSRRTSGSFRHEQFF. The CDR3 coding sequence is TGTGCCAGCAGCCGTCGGACTAGCGGGAGCTTTAGGCATGAGCAGTTCTTC.

This chain uses TRBV7-9 with TRBJ1-3, with D hard to call. Germline V gene lookup returns CDR1 SEHNR and CDR2 FQNEAQ (reference sequence). This CDR3 is 18 amino acids long. The germline V and J ends were trimmed by 3 bases and 0 bases, with 18 bases remaining between them. Here the CDR3 DNA reads TGTGCCAGCAGCTTCCGGGAAAGGGTTAGAGGCTCTGGAAACACCATATATTTT. Its protein product is CASSFRERVRGSGNTIYF.

The chain recombines TRBV19 with TRBJ2-7, with D perhaps matching TRBD1 (7 bases). Germline loops: CDR1 LNHDA, CDR2 SQIVND (reference sequence). V lost 8 bases and J 5 bases, leaving 16 bases between the germline ends. The CDR3 is 13 residues long. The CDR3 is CASAWRGPNEQYF. The CDR3 region has the DNA TGTGCCAGTGCGTGGAGGGGGCCCAACGAGCAGTACTTC. The full variable domain, its missing parts supplied by reference TRBV19 and TRBJ2-7, is DGGITQSPKYLFRKEGQNVTLSCEQNLNHDAMYWYRQDPGQGLRLIYYSQIVNDFQKGDIAEGYSVSREKKESFPLTVTSAQKNPTAFYLCASAWRGPNEQYFGPGTRLTVT.

V gene TRBV11-2 combines with J gene TRBJ2-7; D might be TRBD2 (6 bases). This CDR3 region has 16 residues. Trimming removed 3 bases from V and 1 base from J, with 16 bases in between. Germline V gene data show CDR1 as SGHAT and CDR2 as FQNNGV. The CDR3 reads CASSFLGDGGSYEQYF. The CDR3 bases are TGTGCCAGCAGCTTTCTCGGGGACGGGGGATCCTACGAGCAGTACTTC.

V usage is TRBV6-4 and J usage is TRBJ1-5; 10 nucleotides line up with TRBD1. Germline V gives CDR1 MRHNA, CDR2 SNTAGT. The CDR3 is 15 residues long. The J segment lost 6 bases and the V segment lost 0 bases, leaving 2 bases of the junction unmatched. The CDR3 here is CASSDSTGGAQPQHF. The CDR3 DNA sequence: TGTGCCAGCAGTGACTCGACAGGGGGCGCTCAGCCCCAGCATTTT.

V is TRBV7-9 and J is TRBJ1-2; weak D call: TRBD1 (5 bases). The CDR3 has 14 amino acids. Trimming cost V 7 bases and J 2 bases, with 14 bases left between them. In germline, CDR1 is SEHNR, CDR2 FQNEAQ (reference sequence). This CDR3 is CASTPPPGNYGYTF. DNA of the CDR3: TGTGCCAGCACCCCACCCCCAGGGAACTATGGCTACACCTTC.

The chain joins TRBV4-1 to TRBJ1-5; D is ambiguous. CDR1 is MGHRA and CDR2 is YSYEKL in the germline V gene. This CDR3 region has 15 residues. Deletions cut 3 bases from V and 4 bases from J, with 13 bases between. CDR3 in amino acids: CASSHPFGRNQPQHF. The DNA for the CDR3 is TGCGCCAGCAGCCATCCCTTCGGGAGGAATCAGCCCCAGCATTTT.

The V and J genes are TRBV28 and TRBJ2-2, with D possibly TRBD1 on 5 matching bases. Germline assignment: CDR1 MDHEN and CDR2 SYDVKM. This CDR3 contains 17 residues. V was cut by 4 bases and J by 3 bases, with 18 bases left in between. The DNA of the CDR3 is TGTGCCAGCAGTTCCGGCTTACAGGTTTCGGACACCGGGGAGCTGTTTTTT. Translation: CASSSGLQVSDTGELFF. The variable domain in full, completed from reference TRBV28 and TRBJ2-2, reads DVKVTQSSRYLVKRTGEKVFLECVQDMDHENMFWYRQDPGLGLRLIYFSYDVKMKEKGDIPEGYSVSREKKERFSLILESASTNQTSMYLCASSSGLQVSDTGELFFGEGSRLTVL.

The V gene is TRBV4-2, the J gene TRBJ2-7, with D possibly being TRBD2 (6 bases). Trimming left V 0 bases short and J 7 bases short, with 10 bases between. CDR1 and CDR2 from the germline V gene are LGHNA and YNFKEQ. This CDR3 has 13 residues. This CDR3 is CASSQDRAGEQYF. The CDR3 DNA reads TGTGCCAGCAGCCAAGACAGGGCGGGGGAGCAGTACTTC.